A selection of T cell receptor beta chains follows, all from one sample in a study of beta chain features in type 1 diabetes. Produced via immunoSEQ multiplex PCR; TCRdb's table is partial and in-frame only. The sample contains a few hundred thousand clones, around 14% of which appear only once. The sequenced sample consisted of naive CD4+ T cells from blood. The source of these receptors is a young man in good health. Each CDR3 is given with its conserved first and last residue. The D gene is left open where the match is weak. Not every row has a clone size; where given, it reads once, few, many or a size class.

d_gene | j_gene | abundance | v_gene | CDR3nt | CDR3aa
. | TRBJ2-1 | few | TRBV9 | TGTGCCAGCAGCGTAGGCAACAGGGCCAATGAGCAGTTCTTC | CASSVGNRANEQFF
TRBD2 | TRBJ2-1 | . | TRBV10-2 | TGCGCCAGCAGGGGGACTAGCGGGAACAATGAGCAGTTCTTC | CASRGTSGNNEQFF
. | TRBJ2-2 | . | TRBV4-3 | TGCGCCAGCAGCCAAACTCCGGGACTTGGGGGCACCGGGGAGCTGTTTTTT | CASSQTPGLGGTGELFF
. | TRBJ2-1 | . | TRBV9 | TGTGCCAGCAGCGTAGGATCGACTAATGAGCAGTTCTTC | CASSVGSTNEQFF
. | TRBJ2-7 | few | TRBV4-1 | TGCGCCAGCAGCCTTTTCTCACGGGCGGGGAACTCCTACGAGCAGTACTTC | CASSLFSRAGNSYEQYF
TRBD1 | TRBJ2-5 | . | TRBV30 | TGTGCCTGGAGTCGACAGGGTGCAGAGACCCAGTACTTC | CAWSRQGAETQYF
. | TRBJ1-2 | few | TRBV18 | TGTGCCAGCTCACCGGTGGGAGACTATGGCTACACCTTC | CASSPVGDYGYTF
. | TRBJ2-1 | . | TRBV5-5 | TGTGCCAGCAGCCTCCCCAGGTTTGCAGGGGCGTCCTACAATGAGCAGTTCTTC | CASSLPRFAGASYNEQFF
. | TRBJ2-5 | few | TRBV19 | TGTGCCAGTAGTAGCCAAGAGACCCAGTACTTC | CASSSQETQYF
. | TRBJ2-1 | . | TRBV2 | TGTGCCAGCAGTGAAGCTACCAATGAGCAGTTCTTC | CASSEATNEQFF
. | TRBJ2-1 | . | TRBV27 | TGTGCCAGCAGTTTATTCGTGGGGGGAAGCTCCTACAATGAGCAGTTCTTC | CASSLFVGGSSYNEQFF
. | TRBJ2-1 | few | TRBV5-6 | TGTGCCAGCAGCTTGCCGGGGGATGAGCAGTTCTTC | CASSLPGDEQFF
. | TRBJ2-5 | . | TRBV7-9 | TGTGCCAGCAGCTTAGGGGACAAGACCCAGTACTTC | CASSLGDKTQYF
. | TRBJ2-4 | . | TRBV6-1 | TGTGCCAGCACTAGCCGGAGGGGCAAAAACATTCAGTACTTC | CASTSRRGKNIQYF
. | TRBJ1-3 | . | TRBV29-1 | TGCAGCGGTCAGGGCTCTGGAAACACCATATATTTT | CSGQGSGNTIYF
. | TRBJ2-1 | . | TRBV11-1 | TGTGCCAGCAGCATGACTAGTCGCGAGCAGTTCTTC | CASSMTSREQFF
. | TRBJ2-7 | few | TRBV6-5 | TGTGCCAGCAGTTACTCACCAGGGTTGTCCTACGAGCAGTACTTC | CASSYSPGLSYEQYF
TRBD2 | TRBJ2-1 | few | TRBV5-6 | TGTGCCAGCAGCGCCGGAGGACTAGCTTCGAATGAGCAGTTCTTC | CASSAGGLASNEQFF
. | TRBJ2-7 | few | TRBV4-3 | TGCGCCAGCAGCCGTGTGGGCGGGGACTACGAGCAGTACTTC | CASSRVGGDYEQYF
. | TRBJ2-5 | . | TRBV7-2 | TGTGCCAGCAGCCCAAGGATGTGGGAGACCCAGTACTTC | CASSPRMWETQYF
. | TRBJ2-7 | . | TRBV13 | TGTGCCAGCAGCCCTCGCAATAACAGGGACGAGCAGTACTTC | CASSPRNNRDEQYF
. | TRBJ1-2 | few | TRBV27 | TGTGCCAGCAGTTTGGGGAGTGGGCCCTATGGCTACACCTTC | CASSLGSGPYGYTF
TRBD2 | TRBJ2-3 | . | TRBV18 | TGTGCCAGCTCACCCCCGGCGGGAGGGGCAGATACGCAGTATTTT | CASSPPAGGADTQYF
. | TRBJ2-7 | few | TRBV2 | TGTGCCAGCAGTGAAACCGAGCAGTACTTC | CASSETEQYF
TRBD2 | TRBJ2-5 | . | TRBV6-6 | TGTGCCAGCAGTGGGACTAGCGGAGTTCTGGAGACCCAGTACTTC | CASSGTSGVLETQYF